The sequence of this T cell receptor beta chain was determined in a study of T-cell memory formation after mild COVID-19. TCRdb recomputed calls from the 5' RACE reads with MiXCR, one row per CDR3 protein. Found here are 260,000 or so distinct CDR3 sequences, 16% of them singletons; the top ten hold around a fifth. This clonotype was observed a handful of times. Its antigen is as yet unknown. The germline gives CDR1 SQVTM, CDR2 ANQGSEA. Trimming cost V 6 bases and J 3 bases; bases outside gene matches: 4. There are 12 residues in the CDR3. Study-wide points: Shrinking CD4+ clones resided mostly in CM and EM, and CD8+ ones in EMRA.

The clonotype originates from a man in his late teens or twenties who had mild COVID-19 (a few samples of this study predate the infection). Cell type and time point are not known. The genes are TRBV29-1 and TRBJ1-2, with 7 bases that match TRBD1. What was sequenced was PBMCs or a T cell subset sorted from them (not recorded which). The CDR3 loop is CSVNRGYYGYTF. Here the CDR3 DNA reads TGCAGCGTCAACAGGGGATACTATGGCTACACCTTC.